Shown below are 13 T cell receptor beta chains from a single sample sequenced in a study of T cell changes during pregnancy in multiple sclerosis. The method was immunoSEQ multiplex PCR; TCRdb's version includes in-frame clones alone and lacks a portion of them. The table includes 75,000 to 100,000 clones, roughly 91% detected once. The starting material was peripheral blood, obtained after pregnancy. The receptors shown here come from a female donor in good health, enrolled as a control in a pregnancy study.

This chain links TRBV30 with TRBJ1-6; 11 positions match TRBD1. The germline CDR1 and CDR2 sequences are GTSNPN and SVGIG (reference sequence). The CDR3 contains 18 residues. V shed 1 base and J 11 bases; nucleotides not matched to a gene: 16. CDR3 sequence (DNA): TGTGCCTGGAGTGCTAGCAGGACAGGGGGCGTTAGTTCCGCACCCCTCCACTTT. Amino acids: CAWSASRTGGVSSAPLHF.

The genes are TRBV11-2 and TRBJ2-3; 12 nucleotides line up with TRBD2. Germline V gene lookup returns CDR1 SGHAT and CDR2 FQNNGV. V lost 4 bases, J lost 5 bases, and 13 bases stayed unmatched. CDR3 length: 18 residues. CDR3 DNA sequence: TGTGCCAGCAGCTCCTTGAAGACTAGCGGGGGCCGGAGAGATACGCAGTATTTT. This encodes CASSSLKTSGGRRDTQYF. The full variable domain, its missing parts supplied by reference TRBV11-2 and TRBJ2-3, is EAGVAQSPRYKIIEKRQSVAFWCNPISGHATLYWYQQILGQGPKLLIQFQNNGVVDDSQLPKDRFSAERLKGVDSTLKIQPAKLEDSAVYLCASSSLKTSGGRRDTQYFGPGTRLTVL.

V usage is TRBV14 and J usage is TRBJ2-7; TRBD1 agrees at 7 bases. V dropped 1 base and J dropped 2; count of bases not matched to a gene: 2. CDR3 size: 14 residues. Germline CDR1 reads SGHDN; CDR2 reads FVKESK. In nucleotides, the CDR3 is TGTGCCAGCAGCCAAGGGACAGGACCCTACGAGCAGTACTTC. Its translation: CASSQGTGPYEQYF.

The chain has TRBV14 and TRBJ1-4, with 7 bases fitting TRBD1. The germline CDR1 and CDR2 sequences are SGHDN and FVKESK. Trimming at V came to 6 bases and at J to 7 bases, leaving 5 bases not matched to a gene. The length of the CDR3 is 13 residues. The DNA for the CDR3 is TGTGCCAGCAGTCGGCAGGGGGGTGAAAAACTGTTTTTT. As protein: CASSRQGGEKLFF. Combining the CDR3 with reference TRBV14 and TRBJ1-4 gives the whole variable domain EAGVTQFPSHSVIEKGQTVTLRCDPISGHDNLYWYRRVMGKEIKFLLHFVKESKQDESGMPNNRFLAERTGGTYSTLKVQPAELEDSGVYFCASSRQGGEKLFFGSGTQLSVL.

The V and J genes are TRBV28 and TRBJ2-5; no clear D gene. The V gene's germline CDR1 is MDHEN and CDR2 SYDVKM. The V end lost 6 bases, the J end lost 4 bases, and 6 bases lay between the germline ends. This CDR3 contains 11 residues. The CDR3 region is CASRTGETQYF. CDR3 sequence (DNA): TGTGCCAGCAGGACGGGAGAGACCCAGTACTTC.

The chain links TRBV2 to TRBJ1-1; 7 positions agree with TRBD1. CDR3 length equals 14 residues. The germline V gene encodes CDR1 SNHLY and CDR2 FYNNEI. The J segment lost 2 bases and the V segment lost 9 bases, leaving 9 bases of the junction unmatched. The CDR3 protein is CASTRQGINTEAFF. In DNA form, the CDR3 reads TGTGCCAGTACGAGACAGGGCATTAACACTGAAGCTTTCTTT.

The V gene is TRBV30, the J gene TRBJ1-2; D gene uncertain. The CDR3 runs to 12 residues. Germline CDR1 reads GTSNPN; CDR2 reads SVGIG (reference sequence). With 0 bases removed from V and 8 bases from J, the gap between germline ends came to 10 bases. The CDR3 region is CAWSVGGGGYTF. CDR3 coding DNA: TGTGCCTGGAGTGTCGGCGGCGGGGGCTACACCTTC.

V usage is TRBV28 and J usage is TRBJ1-4; TRBD1 matches 10 bases. In germline, CDR1 is MDHEN, CDR2 SYDVKM. V shed 6 bases and J 12 bases; nucleotides not matched to a gene: 13. CDR3 length equals 15 residues. The CDR3 is CASRKGQGRIGELFF. The CDR3 bases are TGTGCCAGCAGGAAGGGACAGGGGAGAATCGGAGAACTGTTTTTT.

The chain recombines TRBV5-1 with TRBJ2-1; D is perhaps TRBD2 (6 bases). Trimming left V 7 bases short and J 0 bases short, with 17 bases between. Germline lookup yields CDR1 SGHRS and CDR2 YFSETQ. This CDR3 has 16 amino acids. The CDR3 DNA follows: TGCGCCAGCTCCACTACAGCTAGCGCCTCCTACAATGAGCAGTTCTTC. Protein product: CASSTTASASYNEQFF.

The chain links TRBV19 to TRBJ2-1, with D possibly being TRBD1 (5 bases). Germline CDR1 is LNHDA and CDR2 is SQIVND (reference sequence). The V end was cut by 9 bases, the J end by 6 bases, with 18 bases between. CDR3 length equals 14 residues. The CDR3 protein is CASSPGRAFNEQFF. The CDR3 nucleotides read TGTGCCAGCTCCCCGGGCAGGGCATTCAATGAGCAGTTCTTC. Variable domain in full (rest from reference TRBV19 and TRBJ2-1): DGGITQSPKYLFRKEGQNVTLSCEQNLNHDAMYWYRQDPGQGLRLIYYSQIVNDFQKGDIAEGYSVSREKKESFPLTVTSAQKNPTAFYLCASSPGRAFNEQFFGPGTRLTVL.

The genes are TRBV30 and TRBJ1-2; D gene unclear. The V gene lost 4 bases and the J gene lost 2 bases, with 14 bases spanning the gap. Germline V gene data show CDR1 as GTSNPN and CDR2 as SVGIG (reference sequence). The CDR3 contains 14 residues. The CDR3 DNA reads TGTGCCTGGAACGCGGGCAGGTCGAACTATGGCTACACCTTC. Translated, it gives CAWNAGRSNYGYTF.

V is TRBV13 and J is TRBJ1-2, with D perhaps TRBD1 (6 bases). This CDR3 has 15 residues. V was pared by 1 base and J by 4 bases, with 13 bases between. Germline V lookup: CDR1 PRHDT, CDR2 FYEKMQ (reference sequence). CDR3 coding DNA: TGTGCCAGCAGCTTAGTAAGGGGGGGGACCTATGGCTACACCTTC. This encodes CASSLVRGGTYGYTF.

This clone has more than one count but fewer than ten. The chain recombines TRBV2 with TRBJ1-2, with D possibly matching TRBD1 (6 bases). The CDR3 contains 17 residues. In germline, CDR1 is SNHLY, CDR2 FYNNEI. The V and J ends lost 6 bases and 4 bases respectively, with 24 bases between them. The CDR3 coding sequence is TGTGCCAGCAGGGGGCCGGAACAGGGCAGTTGGGTCTATGGCTACACCTTC. This translates into CASRGPEQGSWVYGYTF.